The 10 T cell receptor beta chains reported below all come from one sample, sequenced in a study of shared clonotypes between healthy human individuals. Terminally differentiated effector memory CD45RA+ cells were excluded by CCR7 positive selection of CD45RO-negative cells. The repertoire was sequenced with immunoSEQ multiplex PCR; TCRdb's copy has only in-frame clones and lacks some. The sample lists about 1,800,000 clones; about 94% were seen once. The sample comprised naive CD8+ T cells sorted from blood. These receptors were taken from a man aged 18 to 30 in good health.

The V call is TRBV4-3, the J call TRBJ2-7; weak D call: TRBD2 (6 bases). The length of the CDR3 is 15 residues. Germline-derived CDR1 and CDR2 are LGHNA and YSLEER. V was clipped by 0 bases and J by 3 bases, with 12 bases between them. This chain's CDR3 is CASSQDDTGGYEQYF. The CDR3 DNA is TGCGCCAGCAGCCAAGACGACACCGGGGGCTACGAGCAGTACTTC.

The chain has TRBV6-5 and TRBJ2-2, with D perhaps being TRBD1 or TRBD2 (5 bases each). From germline, CDR1 is MNHEY and CDR2 SVGAGI. With 5 bases removed from V and 5 bases from J, the gap between germline ends came to 12 bases. The CDR3 totals 14 residues. DNA of the CDR3: TGTGCCAGCAGTCCTGTGGGGGATACCGGGGAGCTGTTTTTT. As protein: CASSPVGDTGELFF.

The chain uses TRBV27 and TRBJ2-1, with 7 bases lining up with TRBD2. Germline V CDR1 and CDR2: MNHEY, SMNVEV (reference sequence). This CDR3 is 14 amino acids long. J lost 2 bases, V lost 4 bases, and 2 bases had no gene match. DNA of the CDR3: TGTGCCAGCAGTTGGGACTACACCTACAATGAGCAGTTCTTC. It codes for CASSWDYTYNEQFF.

V gene TRBV4-1 combines with J gene TRBJ2-1; 12 bases align to TRBD2. In germline, CDR1 is MGHRA, CDR2 YSYEKL. This CDR3 is built from 16 residues. Unmatched junction bases numbered 6, after V lost 0 bases and J lost 9 bases. In DNA, the CDR3 is TGCGCCAGCAGCCAAGACGGCCTAGCGGGAGGGGGTGAGCAGTTCTTC. Its protein is CASSQDGLAGGGEQFF.

This clone appeared once. In the same sample, other DNA sequences code for this CDR3. The rearrangement uses TRBV7-9 and TRBJ2-1; D is perhaps TRBD1 or TRBD2 (5 bases each). The CDR3 sequence is 12 residues long. From germline, CDR1 is SEHNR and CDR2 FQNEAQ (reference sequence). V was pared by 1 base and J by 10 bases, with 8 bases between. CDR3 sequence reads: CASSLVGDEQFF. The CDR3 DNA follows: TGTGCCAGCAGCTTAGTTGGGGACGAGCAGTTCTTC.

The V call is TRBV4-3, the J call TRBJ2-1; D gene uncertain. Germline V CDR1 and CDR2: LGHNA, YSLEER. This CDR3 has 13 amino acids. V lost 3 bases and J 5 bases, leaving 8 bases between the germline ends. The CDR3 protein is CASSHTTNNEQFF. CDR3 nucleotides: TGCGCCAGCAGCCACACGACAAACAATGAGCAGTTCTTC.

This chain joins TRBV19 and TRBJ1-1; D unclear. This CDR3 has 15 residues. Trimming left V 4 bases short and J 4 bases short, with 16 bases between. Germline V CDR1 and CDR2: LNHDA, SQIVND (reference sequence). The DNA of the CDR3 is TGTGCCAGTAGTACGGCCCTCGGGTTGGGCACTGAAGCTTTCTTT. Translation: CASSTALGLGTEAFF. The variable domain in full, completed from reference TRBV19 and TRBJ1-1, reads DGGITQSPKYLFRKEGQNVTLSCEQNLNHDAMYWYRQDPGQGLRLIYYSQIVNDFQKGDIAEGYSVSREKKESFPLTVTSAQKNPTAFYLCASSTALGLGTEAFFGQGTRLTVV.

The chain has TRBV9 and TRBJ2-1; 11 bases match TRBD2. The germline gives CDR1 SGDLS, CDR2 YYNGEE. This CDR3 has 17 residues. Trimming at V came to 1 base and at J to 0 bases, leaving 3 bases not matched to a gene. In DNA, the CDR3 is TGTGCCAGCAGCGTAAGTAGCGGGAGGGACTCCTACAATGAGCAGTTCTTC. Its protein is CASSVSSGRDSYNEQFF. The full variable domain, with the rest looked up from reference TRBV9 and TRBJ2-1, is DSGVTQTPKHLITATGQRVTLRCSPRSGDLSVYWYQQSLDQGLQFLIQYYNGEERAKGNILERFSAQQFPDLHSELNLSSLELGDSALYFCASSVSSGRDSYNEQFFGPGTRLTVL.

This chain links TRBV5-4 with TRBJ1-6; 7 nucleotides align to TRBD1. Germline values: CDR1 SGHNT, CDR2 YYREEE (reference sequence). The CDR3 loop spans 12 amino acids. V trimming: 4 bases; J trimming: 10 bases; junction bases outside the gene matches: 2. CDR3 DNA sequence: TGTGCCAGCAGCCAGGGGGGGTCACCCCTCCACTTT. This encodes CASSQGGSPLHF.

With regard to this clone: Other DNA sequences in the same sample also yield this CDR3. The chain recombines TRBV4-1 with TRBJ2-7; either TRBD1 or TRBD2 may supply D (5 bases each). V shed 1 base and J shed 2 bases, with 6 bases lying between them. This CDR3 spans 13 amino acids. The V gene's germline CDR1 is MGHRA and CDR2 YSYEKL. This CDR3 is CASSQAGPYEQYF. CDR3 nucleotides: TGCGCCAGCAGCCAAGCGGGGCCCTACGAGCAGTACTTC.